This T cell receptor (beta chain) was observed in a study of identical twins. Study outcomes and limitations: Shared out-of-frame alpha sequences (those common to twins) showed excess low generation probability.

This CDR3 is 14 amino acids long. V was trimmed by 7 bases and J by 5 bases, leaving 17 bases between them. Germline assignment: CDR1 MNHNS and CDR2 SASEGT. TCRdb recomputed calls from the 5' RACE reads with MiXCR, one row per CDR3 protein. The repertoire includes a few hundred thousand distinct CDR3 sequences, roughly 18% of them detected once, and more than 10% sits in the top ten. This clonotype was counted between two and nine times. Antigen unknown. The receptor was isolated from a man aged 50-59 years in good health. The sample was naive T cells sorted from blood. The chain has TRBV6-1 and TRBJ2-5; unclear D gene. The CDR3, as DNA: TGTGCCAGCACGGCCTATGGAAATGCGGAGACCCAGTACTTC. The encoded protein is CASTAYGNAETQYF.